A single sample is the source of the 25 T cell receptor beta chains below, sequenced in a study of Ad26.COV2.S vaccination and SARS-CoV-2 variants. The method was immunoSEQ multiplex PCR; TCRdb's version includes in-frame clones alone and lacks a portion of them. The sample consists of some 350,000 clones, 85% to 90% of them appearing once. Treatment reported: approximately 18 received Ad26.COV2.S at low or high dose, single or two shots; about five received placebo; per-sample allocation not given. Samples were taken on day 63 after the first vaccine or placebo injection. Here the sequenced sample was peripheral blood, taken in a trial of Ad26.COV2.S vaccine versus placebo. Receptor source: a person aged 18 to 59 who received the Ad26.COV2.S COVID-19 vaccine or a placebo.

This clone was seen once. The chain couples TRBV14 to TRBJ2-1; no firm D call. The V and J ends lost 3 bases and 0 bases respectively, with 12 bases between them. The germline CDR1 and CDR2 sequences are SGHDN and FVKESK. The CDR3 sequence is 16 residues long. The CDR3 coding sequence is TGTGCCAGCAGCCACCGCCCTGGAAGCTCCTACAATGAGCAGTTCTTC. Translated, it gives CASSHRPGSSYNEQFF.

The chain combines TRBV27 with TRBJ2-7, with D possibly called TRBD1 or TRBD2 (7 bases each). The length of the CDR3 is 16 residues. The germline V gene encodes CDR1 MNHEY and CDR2 SMNVEV (reference sequence). V was cut by 6 bases and J by 0 bases, with 18 bases left in between. The CDR3 coding sequence is TGTGCCAGCAGGCCGACAGGGAGGGCCAGCTCCTACGAGCAGTACGTC. Translated: CASRPTGRASSYEQYV.

The CDR3 sequence: CASSFGRAPVGNTEAFF. In DNA, the CDR3 is TGTGCCAGCAGTTTCGGGCGGGCCCCAGTAGGGAACACTGAAGCTTTCTTT. The rearrangement joins TRBV27 to TRBJ1-1; D remains ambiguous. V lost 3 bases and J 1 base, leaving 18 bases between the germline ends. Per the germline V gene, CDR1 is MNHEY and CDR2 is SMNVEV (reference sequence). This CDR3 contains 17 residues.

This clone was counted once. The chain is built from TRBV7-9 and TRBJ1-1; 9 positions agree with TRBD1. V dropped 4 bases and J dropped 3; count of bases not matched to a gene: 9. Germline CDR1 and CDR2: SEHNR and FQNEAQ (reference sequence). This CDR3 is built from 16 residues. Written as DNA, the CDR3 is TGTGCCAGCAGCTCCTCCGGGACAGGGACGTACACTGAAGCTTTCTTT. Translated, it gives CASSSSGTGTYTEAFF.

This chain connects TRBV6-1 to TRBJ2-7; D not resolved. The germline V gene has CDR1 MNHNS and CDR2 SASEGT. This CDR3 is built from 17 residues. Trimming shortened V by 4 bases and J by 6 bases, and 25 bases separated the two germline ends. This chain's CDR3 is CASSVDFSSMVGSEQYV. The CDR3 coding sequence is TGTGCCAGCAGTGTAGACTTCTCGTCGATGGTGGGATCCGAGCAGTACGTC.

The CDR3 nucleotides are TGCGCCAGCAGCCAAGACACAGGCGCTTACTATGGCTACACCTTC. Its translation: CASSQDTGAYYGYTF. The rearrangement uses TRBV4-3 and TRBJ1-2; weak D call: TRBD1 (5 bases). V dropped 0 bases and J dropped 3 bases, with 11 bases sitting between them. Germline V gene sequence: CDR1 LGHNA, CDR2 YSLEER. CDR3 length: 15 residues.

V and J are TRBV2 and TRBJ1-1, with D hard to call. CDR3 length equals 16 residues. V lost 6 bases and J lost 5, with 22 bases in between. Germline V gives CDR1 SNHLY, CDR2 FYNNEI. CDR3 coding DNA: TGTGCCAGCAGCTGTTGGACCCTGTTAAATAGGACTGAAGCTTTCTTT. Translating gives CASSCWTLLNRTEAFF.

The chain couples TRBV21-1 to TRBJ1-1. TRBV21-1 is classified as a pseudogene. There are 9 residues in the CDR3. The CDR3 spells CARVRPAFF. The CDR3 nucleotides read TGTGCCAGGGTCCGACCAGCTTTCTTT.

A single count supports this clone. This chain uses TRBV28 with TRBJ1-4; D uncertain. The CDR3 loop spans 14 amino acids. Germline V gene data show CDR1 as MDHEN and CDR2 as SYDVKM. Trimming cost V 2 bases and J 5 bases, with 9 bases left between them. CDR3 loop: CASSLAGMNEKLFF. The DNA of the CDR3 is TGTGCCAGCAGTTTAGCGGGGATGAATGAAAAACTGTTTTTT.

The V gene is TRBV6-2 or TRBV6-3, the J gene TRBJ1-1, with no clear D. Trimming cost V 2 bases and J 8 bases, with 9 bases left between them. This CDR3 contains 12 residues. Looked up from germline, CDR1 is MNHEY and CDR2 is SVGEGT. CDR3 residues: CASSYLATEAFF. In nucleotides, the CDR3 is TGTGCCAGCAGTTACCTAGCGACCGAAGCTTTCTTT.

The V gene is TRBV6-5, the J gene TRBJ2-5; unclear D gene. Germline V gene data show CDR1 as MNHEY and CDR2 as SVGAGI. The CDR3 sequence is 14 residues long. Trimming removed 1 base from V and 5 bases from J, with 11 bases in between. This CDR3 is CASSYYLSGETQYF. CDR3 bases: TGTGCCAGCAGTTACTACCTAAGTGGGGAGACCCAGTACTTC.

The V and J genes are TRBV11-3 and TRBJ2-3; D is ambiguous. CDR1 SGHNT and CDR2 YENEEA come from the germline V gene. Between the trimmed V and J ends, which lost 7 bases and 0 bases, there was a span of 14 bases. This CDR3 contains 15 residues. The CDR3 is CASNSATTSTDTQYF. For the CDR3, the DNA is TGTGCCAGCAACTCAGCGACAACTAGCACAGATACGCAGTATTTT.

J is TRBJ1-6 and V is TRBV27; possibly TRBD1 for D (5 bases). Deletions cut 6 bases from V and 10 bases from J, with 13 bases between. This CDR3 contains 13 residues. Germline assignment: CDR1 MNHEY and CDR2 SMNVEV (reference sequence). DNA of the CDR3: TGTGCCAGCAGCCCGGTGGGGGACTCACCCCTCCACTTT. This gives the protein CASSPVGDSPLHF.

The chain couples TRBV7-9 to TRBJ2-7, with 7 bases fitting TRBD2. Per germline, CDR1 SEHNR and CDR2 FQNEAQ (reference sequence). Trimming cost V 3 bases and J 4 bases; bases outside gene matches: 3. This CDR3 region has 13 residues. In DNA form, the CDR3 reads TGTGCCAGCAGCTTCGGGAGGAGTTACGAGCAGTACTTC. Encoded protein: CASSFGRSYEQYF. Full variable domain (outside the CDR3, taken from reference TRBV7-9 and TRBJ2-7): DTGVSQNPRHKITKRGQNVTFRCDPISEHNRLYWYRQTLGQGPEFLTYFQNEAQLEKSRLLSDRFSAERPKGSFSTLEIQRTEQGDSAMYLCASSFGRSYEQYFGPGTRLTVT.

The chain has TRBV19 and TRBJ1-2; 7 bases are a match to TRBD1. CDR1 and CDR2 (germline): LNHDA, SQIVND (reference sequence). The V segment lost 7 bases and the J segment 1 base; nucleotides outside the gene matches: 3. This CDR3 has 13 amino acids. As DNA, the CDR3 is TGTGCCAGTACGGGACAGAGTAACTATGGCTACACCTTC. Protein product: CASTGQSNYGYTF.

This clone has more than one count but fewer than ten. The J gene is TRBJ2-7, the V gene TRBV7-9; unclear D gene. Germline values: CDR1 SEHNR, CDR2 FQNEAQ (reference sequence). Trimming shortened V by 5 bases and J by 10 bases, and 6 bases separated the two germline ends. This CDR3 is built from 9 residues. The CDR3 DNA sequence: TGTGCCAGCAGCCCCGGACAGTACTTC. Residues: CASSPGQYF.

This clone was seen just once. This chain joins TRBV7-3 and TRBJ2-1; TRBD2 matches 12 bases. Germline CDR1 reads SGHTA; CDR2 reads FQGTGA. The CDR3 extends over 15 amino acids. V was pared by 5 bases and J by 4 bases, with 3 bases of the junction left unmatched. CDR3 in amino acids: CASSPGLAGYNEQFF. The CDR3 region has the DNA TGTGCCAGCAGCCCCGGACTAGCGGGGTACAATGAGCAGTTCTTC.

The V gene is TRBV28, the J gene TRBJ2-1, with a tentative D call TRBD2 (6 bases). The CDR3 has 15 residues. V was shortened by 6 bases and J by 0 bases, with 12 bases between the two germline ends. CDR1 and CDR2 (germline): MDHEN, SYDVKM. The CDR3 loop is CASSPDSGSYNEQFF. DNA of the CDR3: TGTGCCAGCAGCCCGGATAGCGGCTCCTACAATGAGCAGTTCTTC.

The rearrangement links TRBV9 to TRBJ2-1; possible D gene TRBD2, 6 bases. V dropped 4 bases and J dropped 6 bases, with 17 bases sitting between them. The CDR3 is 15 residues long. CDR1 is SGDLS, CDR2 YYNGEE, per germline. In nucleotides, the CDR3 is TGTGCCAGCAGCTTGACTAGATCCAGGCTCAATGAGCAGTTCTTC. It yields the protein CASSLTRSRLNEQFF.

The DNA of the CDR3 is TGCGCCAGCACCTTAGCAGGGGAGAACACTGAAGCTTTCTTT. It is translated as CASTLAGENTEAFF. J is TRBJ1-1 and V is TRBV10-2; D might be TRBD1 (6 bases). Germline V lookup: CDR1 WSHSY, CDR2 SAAADI. The CDR3 totals 14 residues. Trimming stripped 7 bases from V and 1 base from J, with 13 bases between.

The V and J genes are TRBV6-5 and TRBJ2-2, with D unclear. Germline assignment: CDR1 MNHEY and CDR2 SVGAGI. CDR3 size: 13 residues. V shed 10 bases and J shed 6 bases, with 15 bases lying between them. The CDR3, as DNA: TGTGCCACTCAGTATAGTAGGGCCGGGGAGCTGTTTTTT. Protein product: CATQYSRAGELFF.

The chain couples TRBV6-5 to TRBJ2-5, with a possible D match to TRBD1 (6 bases). The germline gives CDR1 MNHEY, CDR2 SVGAGI. CDR3 length: 12 amino acids. Trimming pared 10 bases from V and 1 base from J, leaving 10 bases between. For the CDR3, the DNA is TGTGCCACCAAGGACAGCCAAGAGACCCAGTACTTC. The encoded protein is CATKDSQETQYF.

The chain uses TRBV2 and TRBJ2-5, with 14 bases that match TRBD2. The CDR3 covers 19 residues. The germline V gene encodes CDR1 SNHLY and CDR2 FYNNEI. Losses at the gene ends were 4 bases for V and 0 bases for J; bases not matched to a gene: 10. The CDR3, as DNA: TGTGCCAGCAGTGCTCAAGCGGGACTAGCGGGGGTCCACCAAGAGACCCAGTACTTC. Protein sequence: CASSAQAGLAGVHQETQYF.

The rearrangement links TRBV11-3 to TRBJ2-7; 10 bases are shared with TRBD2. Germline CDR1 and CDR2: SGHNT and YENEEA. This CDR3 has 14 residues. Unmatched junction bases numbered 7, after V lost 5 bases and J lost 6 bases. The CDR3 DNA is TGTGCCAGCAGCAACCCCGGGACTAGCGTCGAGCAGTACGTC. Its protein product is CASSNPGTSVEQYV.

V and J are TRBV6-4 and TRBJ2-1; no firm D call. Germline-derived CDR1 and CDR2 are MRHNA and SNTAGT. The V gene lost 3 bases and the J gene lost 6 bases, with 12 bases spanning the gap. This CDR3 region has 14 residues. This CDR3 reads CASSEIRVCNEQFF. The CDR3 DNA reads TGTGCCAGCAGTGAAATCCGAGTCTGCAATGAGCAGTTCTTC.